Following are 32 T cell receptor beta chains from one sample sequenced in a study of blood T cell repertoires in COVID-19. Clones were read by immunoSEQ multiplex PCR, and TCRdb kept only the in-frame ones, dropping some. The top ten hold approximately 7.7% of the sample, which has 25,000 or so clones, 88% seen once. Sequenced input: peripheral blood. These receptors were collected from a woman between 50 and 59 years old with active COVID-19.

The chain's CDR3 is CATSRDERGPPTNEKLFF. The DNA for the CDR3 is TGTGCCACCAGCAGAGATGAGCGGGGTCCCCCAACTAATGAAAAACTGTTTTTT. V gene TRBV15 combines with J gene TRBJ1-4; the D is unclear. This CDR3 region has 18 residues. V was clipped by 0 bases and J by 0 bases, with 14 bases between them. From germline, CDR1 is LNHNV and CDR2 YYDKDF (reference sequence).

This clone was observed a single time. This chain uses TRBV5-1 with TRBJ2-3; the D gene is possibly TRBD1 (7 bases). Germline assignment: CDR1 SGHRS and CDR2 YFSETQ. V lost 4 bases, J lost 6 bases, and 15 bases lay in between. This CDR3 comprises 14 residues. This CDR3 reads CASSEAGGIDTQYF. DNA for the CDR3: TGCGCCAGCAGCGAAGCAGGGGGGATCGATACGCAGTATTTT.

The chain is built from TRBV11-2 and TRBJ1-4, with TRBD1 matching over 7 bases. The germline CDR1 and CDR2 sequences are SGHAT and FQNNGV. J gave up 7 bases and V 5 bases, and 7 bases lay outside the gene matches. The CDR3 covers 14 residues. The CDR3 DNA follows: TGTGCCAGCAGCCCGGGGACAGCCTCTGAAAAACTGTTTTTT. It codes for CASSPGTASEKLFF.

By share, this clone counts as medium-sized. The rearrangement uses TRBV10-1 and TRBJ2-1; 10 bases are a match to TRBD2. The germline V gene has CDR1 WNHNN and CDR2 SYGVQD (reference sequence). CDR3 length equals 18 residues. Trimming removed 5 bases from V and 3 bases from J; junction bases left unmatched: 13. This CDR3 is CASSPLGLAGAGYNEQFF. The DNA for the CDR3 is TGCGCCAGCAGTCCACTGGGGCTAGCGGGAGCTGGCTACAATGAGCAGTTCTTC.

This rearrangement joins TRBV28 to TRBJ2-7; weak D call: TRBD2 (5 bases). Trimming cost V 3 bases and J 2 bases, with 14 bases left between them. The length of the CDR3 is 15 residues. Looked up from germline, CDR1 is MDHEN and CDR2 is SYDVKM. In nucleotides, the CDR3 is TGTGCCAGCAGTTTGACTGACCTAGCCACCTACGAGCAGTACTTC. It translates to CASSLTDLATYEQYF.

This clone is termed medium-sized. The rearrangement uses TRBV6-2 or TRBV6-3 and TRBJ2-7, with TRBD1 matching 7 bases. CDR3 length equals 15 residues. J lost 4 bases, V lost 0 bases, and 6 bases had no gene match. Germline values: CDR1 MNHEY, CDR2 SVGEGT. The CDR3, as DNA: TGTGCCAGCAGTTACTCGGCCGGGACAGAATACGAGCAGTACTTC. This codes for CASSYSAGTEYEQYF.

The J gene is TRBJ2-7, the V gene TRBV2; 13 bases match TRBD2. The CDR3 consists of 17 residues. The V gene's germline CDR1 is SNHLY and CDR2 FYNNEI. The J segment lost 7 bases and the V segment lost 4 bases, leaving 13 bases of the junction unmatched. CDR3 residues: CASSVFWTSGSLGEQYF. The CDR3 coding sequence is TGTGCCAGCAGTGTTTTTTGGACTAGCGGGAGTCTTGGGGAGCAGTACTTC.

V and J are TRBV5-4 and TRBJ1-1; D not resolved. Germline CDR1 SGHNT, CDR2 YYREEE (reference sequence). This CDR3 contains 13 residues. V was pared by 4 bases and J by 7 bases, with 14 bases between. The CDR3 loop is CASSGLRGSEAFF. Written as DNA, the CDR3 is TGTGCCAGCAGCGGGCTGCGGGGAAGTGAAGCTTTCTTT. The complete variable domain, with remaining parts taken from reference TRBV5-4 and TRBJ1-1, reads ETGVTQSPTHLIKTRGQQVTLRCSSQSGHNTVSWYQQALGQGPQFIFQYYREEENGRGNFPPRFSGLQFPNYSSELNVNALELDDSALYLCASSGLRGSEAFFGQGTRLTVV.

In its sample, this clone was seen once. This chain joins TRBV21-1 and TRBJ2-1; no check of the table's D call, TRBD1, against the DNA was made. TRBV21-1 is deemed a pseudogene. CDR3 length: 15 residues. The DNA of the CDR3 is TGTGCCAGCTGGCCTACAGGGACATCCTACAATGAGCAGTTCTTC. The encoded protein is CASWPTGTSYNEQFF.

J is TRBJ2-3 and V is TRBV6-5; 8 bases agree with TRBD1. The trim removed 2 bases at V and 3 bases at J, leaving 4 bases unmatched. The CDR3 extends over 15 amino acids. Germline assignment: CDR1 MNHEY and CDR2 SVGAGI. The CDR3 sequence: CASSYGRGLTDTQYF. The CDR3 nucleotides are TGTGCCAGCAGTTACGGCAGGGGGCTTACAGATACGCAGTATTTT.

This clone occurred once. The chain joins TRBV5-1 to TRBJ2-1; the match to TRBD2 covers 13 bases. The germline CDR1 and CDR2 sequences are SGHRS and YFSETQ. Trimming cost V 3 bases and J 2 bases; bases outside gene matches: 8. The CDR3 has 18 amino acids. The CDR3 reads CASSSGTSGIRPYNEQFF. CDR3 DNA: TGCGCCAGCAGCTCCGGGACTAGCGGGATACGGCCCTACAATGAGCAGTTCTTC.

V usage is TRBV18 and J usage is TRBJ2-7, with 16 bases fitting TRBD2. The CDR3 is 17 amino acids. Germline CDR1 KGHSH, CDR2 LQKENI. V trimming: 3 bases; J trimming: 2 bases; junction bases outside the gene matches: 4. In DNA, the CDR3 is TGTGCCAGCTCACCGGAGGGACTAGCGGGAGGGGCCTACGAGCAGTACTTC. Translated, it gives CASSPEGLAGGAYEQYF.

This clone has only a few counts. This chain connects TRBV2 to TRBJ1-2, with 7 bases matching TRBD1. The CDR3 spans 14 residues. CDR1 and CDR2 from the germline V gene are SNHLY and FYNNEI. Germline trimming cut 4 bases from V and 4 bases from J; bases unmatched to any gene: 6. In nucleotides, the CDR3 is TGTGCCAGCAGTGCTGGGGACAGTTCCTATGGCTACACCTTC. It translates to CASSAGDSSYGYTF.

This clone was counted once. V gene TRBV9 combines with J gene TRBJ2-7; 8 nucleotides line up with TRBD2. Germline V gene lookup returns CDR1 SGDLS and CDR2 YYNGEE. Trimming at V came to 0 bases and at J to 4 bases, leaving 9 bases not matched to a gene. This CDR3 comprises 16 residues. The CDR3 protein is CASSVGYGRAAYEQYF. CDR3 in DNA: TGTGCCAGCAGCGTAGGTTACGGGAGGGCCGCGTACGAGCAGTACTTC.

The V and J genes are TRBV28 and TRBJ1-2; D unclear. V was pared by 2 bases and J by 8 bases, with 9 bases between. The CDR3 runs to 12 residues. CDR1 is MDHEN and CDR2 is SYDVKM in the germline V gene. As DNA, the CDR3 is TGTGCCAGCAGTTTAGGCCCAGTCGGCTACACCTTC. Amino acid sequence: CASSLGPVGYTF.

The V and J genes are TRBV12-2 and TRBJ2-1; TRBD1 is taken as the D call from the table, unchecked against the DNA. TRBV12-2 is annotated as a pseudogene. CDR3 size: 16 residues. The CDR3: CASRPRQDPKNNEQFF. The DNA for the CDR3 is TGTGCAAGTCGTCCCCGACAAGACCCAAAAAACAATGAGCAGTTCTTC.

This rearrangement joins TRBV5-1 to TRBJ2-1, with 9 positions matching TRBD1. Losses at the gene ends were 2 bases for V and 5 bases for J; bases not matched to a gene: 8. CDR3 length equals 16 residues. The germline V gene has CDR1 SGHRS and CDR2 YFSETQ. For the CDR3, the DNA is TGCGCCAGCAGCTTATTAACAGGGGGCGGGAACAATGAGCAGTTCTTC. Protein product: CASSLLTGGGNNEQFF.

The chain's CDR3 is CASSIGTNYGYTF. Here the CDR3 DNA reads TGTGCCAGTAGTATCGGGACAAATTATGGCTACACCTTC. The genes are TRBV19 and TRBJ1-2; tentative D call: TRBD1 (6 bases). The length of the CDR3 is 13 residues. The V and J ends lost 3 bases and 5 bases respectively, with 10 bases between them. Germline lookup yields CDR1 LNHDA and CDR2 SQIVND (reference sequence).

The chain links TRBV7-9 to TRBJ2-7; tentatively, D is TRBD2 (9 bases). The ends were cut back, 1 base at V and 6 bases at J, with 22 bases in the middle. CDR1 is SEHNR and CDR2 is FQNEAQ in the germline V gene (reference sequence). The CDR3 is 17 residues long. CDR3 DNA sequence: TGTGCCAGCAGCTTAGGCGGGGGGGGGCAGGGGGCCCTCGAGCAGTACTTC. Translation: CASSLGGGGQGALEQYF.

This clone was seen a few times. The chain employs TRBV2 and TRBJ2-7; 7 bases agree with TRBD1. V shed 5 bases and J 2 bases; nucleotides not matched to a gene: 6. CDR1 and CDR2 (germline): SNHLY, FYNNEI. The CDR3 extends over 14 amino acids. CDR3 in amino acids: CASSRNRGPYEQYF. CDR3 DNA sequence: TGTGCCAGCAGTAGAAACAGGGGTCCCTACGAGCAGTACTTC.

V gene TRBV29-1 combines with J gene TRBJ2-1, with D tentatively TRBD2 (5 bases). Trimming pared 7 bases from V and 9 bases from J, leaving 19 bases between. Germline V gives CDR1 SQVTM, CDR2 ANQGSEA. CDR3 length: 13 residues. This CDR3 is CSGSVAEVGEQFF. CDR3 DNA: TGCAGCGGTAGTGTCGCGGAGGTAGGTGAGCAGTTCTTC.

The chain joins TRBV28 to TRBJ2-3, with D maybe TRBD1 (5 bases). Germline CDR1 MDHEN, CDR2 SYDVKM. The CDR3 is 13 residues long. V lost 7 bases and J lost 5, with 13 bases in between. CDR3 sequence reads: CASIPMGLDTQYF. The CDR3 DNA is TGTGCCAGCATCCCGATGGGGCTAGATACGCAGTATTTT.

Here the CDR3 reads CASSSQDNEQFF. CDR3 coding DNA: TGTGCCAGCAGCTCTCAGGACAATGAGCAGTTCTTC. This chain uses TRBV9 with TRBJ2-1, with D uncertain. Trimming pared 4 bases from V and 5 bases from J, leaving 7 bases between. The CDR3 has 12 residues. Germline V CDR1 and CDR2: SGDLS, YYNGEE.

The CDR3: CASSLQGAETQYF. CDR3 bases: TGTGCCAGCAGCTTACAGGGGGCCGAGACCCAGTACTTC. The chain combines TRBV11-3 with TRBJ2-5, with 8 positions matching TRBD1. The CDR3 contains 13 residues. Germline CDR1 and CDR2: SGHNT and YENEEA. The trim removed 2 bases at V and 5 bases at J, leaving 1 base unmatched.

V usage is TRBV29-1 and J usage is TRBJ2-3; 9 positions agree with TRBD1. Germline CDR1 reads SQVTM; CDR2 reads ANQGSEA. The length of the CDR3 is 14 residues. V lost 6 bases, J lost 14 bases, and 18 bases stayed unmatched. In DNA, the CDR3 is TGCAGCGTGGTACAGGGGGCTGGCGGCCCTGCTTGGTATTTT. Translation gives CSVVQGAGGPAWYF.

This chain links TRBV28 with TRBJ1-2, with D possibly being TRBD1 (5 bases). Germline V lookup: CDR1 MDHEN, CDR2 SYDVKM. Trimming stripped 6 bases from V and 2 bases from J, with 10 bases between. This CDR3 spans 13 amino acids. CDR3 sequence (DNA): TGTGCCAGCAGCTTAGGGGCCAACTATGGCTACACCTTC. Protein: CASSLGANYGYTF.

This chain connects TRBV11-2 to TRBJ1-1, with D possibly TRBD1 on 5 matching bases. The CDR3 totals 14 residues. With 1 base removed from V and 5 bases from J, the gap between germline ends came to 11 bases. Germline CDR1 and CDR2: SGHAT and FQNNGV. The CDR3 is CASSLAGSGTEAFF. Here the CDR3 DNA reads TGTGCCAGCAGCTTAGCCGGGTCAGGGACTGAAGCTTTCTTT.

This sequence joins TRBV28 and TRBJ2-2, with TRBD1 identical over 9 bases. The CDR3 extends over 16 amino acids. Trimming took 3 bases from V and 5 from J; bases not matched to a gene: 7. Germline V CDR1 and CDR2: MDHEN, SYDVKM. CDR3 nucleotides: TGTGCCAGCAGTTTTACTAGGACAGGGGTGACCGGGGAGCTGTTTTTT. It yields the protein CASSFTRTGVTGELFF.

This chain links TRBV19 with TRBJ2-5; D is perhaps TRBD1 (8 bases). V lost 4 bases and J 0 bases, leaving 15 bases between the germline ends. The germline V gene has CDR1 LNHDA and CDR2 SQIVND (reference sequence). CDR3 length equals 16 residues. The CDR3: CASSRGGTGNQETQYF. CDR3 coding DNA: TGTGCCAGTAGTAGGGGGGGGACAGGAAACCAAGAGACCCAGTACTTC.

The chain employs TRBV5-5 and TRBJ1-6; D gene ambiguous. V lost 5 bases and J 9 bases, leaving 15 bases between the germline ends. The V gene's germline CDR1 is SGHKS and CDR2 YYEKEE (reference sequence). This CDR3 comprises 14 residues. DNA of the CDR3: TGTGCCAGCAGTTTAGTTTCAGAGGGTTCACCCCTCCACTTT. Translated, it gives CASSLVSEGSPLHF.

The J gene is TRBJ2-3, the V gene TRBV9; 8 bases are a match to TRBD2. The junction had 6 bases not matched to a gene; V was cut back by 0 bases and J by 0 bases. The CDR3 is made up of 17 amino acids. The germline V gene has CDR1 SGDLS and CDR2 YYNGEE. The CDR3 DNA follows: TGTGCCAGCAGCGTAGGGGTAGCGGGATTTAGCACAGATACGCAGTATTTT. Amino acids: CASSVGVAGFSTDTQYF.

Concerning this clone itself: The identical CDR3 is also encoded by other nucleotide sequences in the sample. The chain carries TRBV2 and TRBJ2-5; 11 bases line up with TRBD2. The length of the CDR3 is 15 residues. From germline, CDR1 is SNHLY and CDR2 FYNNEI. After removal of 5 bases from V and 5 bases from J, the junction contained 7 bases not matched to a gene. The CDR3 region is CASSLTSGSGETQYF. CDR3 sequence (DNA): TGTGCCAGCAGTCTTACTAGCGGGAGCGGCGAGACCCAGTACTTC.